The source of this TCR beta chain is a study of blood T cell repertoires in COVID-19. CDR3 length equals 15 residues. The germline CDR1 and CDR2 sequences are SGHKS and YYEKEE (reference sequence). The V gene end was trimmed by 4 bases and the J gene end by 5 bases; junction bases not matched to a gene: 10. Libraries were prepared by immunoSEQ multiplex PCR; TCRdb keeps only in-frame clonotypes and omits some of them. The sample consists of 300,000 to 400,000 clones, roughly 90% of them appearing once. The sequenced sample was PBMCs or T cells enriched from blood (not recorded which). The chain couples TRBV5-5 to TRBJ1-2, with 8 bases identical to TRBD1. This sequence was found in a young woman with acute COVID-19. Here the CDR3 DNA reads TGTGCCAGCAGCCCAGGACAGGGAGAGGGATATGGCTACACCTTC. Encoded protein: CASSPGQGEGYGYTF.